A single TCR beta chain is shown here with its context. Its specificity is not known. The germline V gene encodes CDR1 MNHNY and CDR2 SVGAGI (reference sequence). The J segment lost 4 bases and the V segment lost 2 bases, leaving 3 bases of the junction unmatched. CDR3 length: 14 residues. The data belong to a study of T cell clonotyping in hematopoietic cell transplantation. Study in general: Recipients' pretransplant samples followed cytoreduction.

Profiling relied on immunoSEQ multiplex PCR, and the TCRdb table lists in-frame clones only, not all of them. The sample yields about 76,000 clones, less than 96% seen once. The time point was: recipient sample about 28 days before transplant, after cytoreduction. Recipients were bled about 28 days pretransplant and at posttransplant days 30, 100, 180. General study findings and limits: Broader posttransplant TCR repertoire diversity was predicted by graft donor and pretransplant recipient Inverse Simpson Index values. Pathologically expanded recipient clonotypes increased progressively from day 30 to day 180 as diversity fell.

V and J are TRBV6-6 and TRBJ2-7; 9 bases agree with TRBD2. Sequencing was performed on peripheral blood mononuclear cells, taken before stem cell transplant. The origin of this receptor is a woman between 50 and 59 years old with acute myeloid leukemia. Some clones in this sample may be carry-over from other donors' samples. This CDR3 is CASSYDSGRYEQYF. The CDR3 coding sequence is TGTGCCAGCAGTTACGATAGCGGGAGATACGAGCAGTACTTC.